The 25 T cell receptor beta chains reported below all come from one sample, sequenced in a study of low-dose radiotherapy and immunotherapy resistance in tumors. Priming of first-strand cDNA relied on TRAV- and TRBV-specific primers (covering alpha and beta chains). TCRs underwent around 18 PCR cycles of amplification with a constant-region primer and V-primer adapter. Via MiXCR, TCRdb re-called the reads, giving one row per CDR3 protein. Of around 76,000 distinct CDR3 sequences detected, approximately 31% appear once; the ten largest clones hold 11%. Time point given: before trial treatment. The sequences come from PBMCs, collected before treatment. The receptors here all came from a female donor with ovarian cancer.

This clonotype was seen many times. The chain uses TRBV29-1 and TRBJ2-1, with a possible D match to TRBD2 (5 bases). V was trimmed by 3 bases and J by 0 bases, leaving 15 bases between them. Germline CDR1 is SQVTM and CDR2 is ANQGSEA. The CDR3 runs 16 residues. Written as DNA, the CDR3 is TGCAGCGTTGAGCCCGTAGCGACGAGCTCCTACAATGAGCAGTTCTTC. Translating it yields CSVEPVATSSYNEQFF.

This clonotype was recorded many times. The rearrangement uses TRBV7-8 and TRBJ2-5; 11 positions match TRBD2. This CDR3 is built from 15 residues. The trim removed 5 bases at V and 5 bases at J, leaving 7 bases unmatched. Germline V gene lookup returns CDR1 SGHVS and CDR2 FQNEAQ. Written as DNA, the CDR3 is TGTGCCAGCAGCCGGGGACTAGCGGCCAGGGAGACCCAGTACTTC. Translated, it gives CASSRGLAARETQYF.

With regard to this clonotype: A far larger clone is a single base away, which makes a read error likely. This sequence joins TRBV11-3 and TRBJ2-7, with TRBD2 identical over 8 bases. This CDR3 spans 17 amino acids. After removal of 2 bases from V and 7 bases from J, the junction contained 16 bases not matched to a gene. Germline V lookup: CDR1 SGHNT, CDR2 YENEEA. Here the CDR3 reads CASSLPSGLSSYNEQYF. CDR3 in DNA: TGTGCCAGCAGCTTACCTAGCGGGCTTAGCTCCTACAATGAGCAGTACTTC.

This sequence joins TRBV19 and TRBJ2-2; 7 nucleotides align to TRBD1. The CDR3 has 14 residues. The germline V gene encodes CDR1 LNHDA and CDR2 SQIVND (reference sequence). Unmatched junction bases numbered 5, after V lost 9 bases and J lost 1 base. The CDR3 DNA reads as TGTGCCAGCTATTGGACAGGGAACACCGGGGAGCTGTTTTTT. Translation gives CASYWTGNTGELFF.

This clonotype came up many times. The V gene is TRBV28, the J gene TRBJ1-6; 9 bases map to TRBD1. The length of the CDR3 is 15 residues. CDR1 and CDR2 (germline): MDHEN, SYDVKM. Trimming at V came to 8 bases and at J to 10 bases, leaving 12 bases not matched to a gene. The CDR3 DNA reads as TGTGCCAGCTCGATCTTCGGACAGGGGATCTCACCCCTCCACTTT. Protein: CASSIFGQGISPLHF.

J is TRBJ1-1 and V is TRBV14; unclear D gene. V lost 0 bases and J 5 bases, leaving 7 bases between the germline ends. Germline CDR1 is SGHDN and CDR2 is FVKESK. The CDR3 has 13 amino acids. CDR3 sequence (DNA): TGTGCCAGCAGCCAAGATCAGGAGACTGAAGCTTTCTTT. Translated: CASSQDQETEAFF.

With respect to this clonotype: Germline and junction disagree at one end, which may indicate a read error. The rearrangement joins TRBV6-6 to TRBJ1-1, with TRBD1 matching 7 bases. The CDR3 is 14 amino acids. Germline V gene lookup returns CDR1 MNHNY and CDR2 SVGAGI (reference sequence). The DNA of the CDR3 is TGTGCCAGCAGTGATGTACAGAAGGGGGCTGCAGCTTCCTTT. Amino acids: CASSDVQKGAAASF.

The chain employs TRBV20-1 and TRBJ2-1; no definite D call. Trimming left V 3 bases short and J 9 bases short, with 12 bases between. CDR1 and CDR2 from the germline V gene are DFQATT and SNEGSKA (reference sequence). The CDR3 length is 12 residues. CDR3 coding DNA: TGCAGTGCTAGGAGGACCGTGATTGAGCAGTTCTTC. Its protein is CSARRTVIEQFF.

This clonotype was found many times. V is TRBV18 and J is TRBJ2-1; D gene uncertain. CDR1 is KGHSH and CDR2 is LQKENI in the germline V gene. CDR3 length: 13 residues. V was pared by 1 base and J by 6 bases, with 7 bases between. The CDR3 sequence: CASSPLLFNEQFF. In DNA form, the CDR3 reads TGTGCCAGCTCACCACTTCTCTTCAATGAGCAGTTCTTC.

The sample holds many counts of this clonotype. The V call is TRBV19, the J call TRBJ1-1; D remains unclear. Germline V gives CDR1 LNHDA, CDR2 SQIVND (reference sequence). CDR3 length: 14 amino acids. V gave up 6 bases and J gave up 4 bases, with 15 bases separating them. The CDR3: CASRNLTRATEAFF. The CDR3 DNA is TGTGCCAGTAGGAACTTGACACGGGCCACTGAAGCTTTCTTT. Based on the CDR3 plus reference TRBV19 and TRBJ1-1, the full variable domain is DGGITQSPKYLFRKEGQNVTLSCEQNLNHDAMYWYRQDPGQGLRLIYYSQIVNDFQKGDIAEGYSVSREKKESFPLTVTSAQKNPTAFYLCASRNLTRATEAFFGQGTRLTVV.

This clonotype came up a few times. The J gene is TRBJ2-7, the V gene TRBV5-1; 9 nucleotides line up with TRBD1. Germline loops: CDR1 SGHRS, CDR2 YFSETQ. The CDR3 length is 14 residues. Trimming cost V 4 bases and J 4 bases; bases outside gene matches: 6. Here the CDR3 reads CASSAQGAQYEQYF. CDR3 DNA: TGCGCCAGCAGCGCACAGGGGGCGCAATACGAGCAGTACTTC.

J is TRBJ2-3 and V is TRBV5-6; no definite D call. V dropped 7 bases and J dropped 3 bases, with 6 bases sitting between them. This CDR3 contains 11 residues. Germline V gives CDR1 SGHDT, CDR2 YYEEEE. CDR3 coding DNA: TGTGCCAGCGGCGTAACAGATACGCAGTATTTT. This encodes CASGVTDTQYF.

This clonotype came up many times. At one end, the junction sequence differs from germline, possibly due to a read error. The J gene is TRBJ1-2, the V gene TRBV27; 8 bases are a match to TRBD1. Germline V gene data show CDR1 as MNHEY and CDR2 as SMNVEV (reference sequence). This CDR3 has 18 amino acids. The CDR3 DNA sequence: TGTGCCACCAGTGACCCACGAAATACCGGGACAGGTCCCTATGGCTACACCTTC. Amino acids: CATSDPRNTGTGPYGYTF.

V is TRBV10-3 and J is TRBJ2-3, with D hard to call. Germline lookup yields CDR1 ENHRY and CDR2 SYGVKD. This CDR3 has 14 residues. V was shortened by 3 bases and J by 1 base, with 8 bases between the two germline ends. The CDR3: CAISDWSGTDTQYF. In nucleotides, the CDR3 is TGTGCCATCAGTGACTGGAGTGGCACAGATACGCAGTATTTT.

This clonotype was observed a handful of times. J is TRBJ2-7 and V is TRBV5-1, with TRBD1 matching 11 bases. Germline values: CDR1 SGHRS, CDR2 YFSETQ. Unmatched junction bases numbered 8, after V lost 1 base and J lost 2 bases. This CDR3 has 17 amino acids. The CDR3 DNA sequence: TGCGCCAGCAGCTTGATGGGGCCGGGACAGGGGGCCTACGAGCAGTACTTC. It codes for CASSLMGPGQGAYEQYF.

Concerning this clonotype itself: A read error likely explains this, since a far larger clone differs by one base. This sequence joins TRBV28 and TRBJ2-6; D is possibly TRBD1 or TRBD2 (6 bases each). Trimming took 6 bases from V and 0 from J, leaving 18 bases between them. CDR3 length: 18 amino acids. The germline CDR1 and CDR2 sequences are MDHEN and SYDVKM. The DNA for the CDR3 is TGTGCCAGCAGGATTGGGGGGCAGGGTCGCTCTGGGGCCAACGTCCTGACTTTC. This gives the protein CASRIGGQGRSGANVLTF.

The chain joins TRBV9 to TRBJ2-7; 7 bases map to TRBD2. CDR1 SGDLS and CDR2 YYNGEE come from the germline V gene. CDR3 length: 16 amino acids. V shed 0 bases, J shed 2 bases, and the junction held 8 bases outside the gene matches. As DNA, the CDR3 is TGTGCCAGCAGCGTAGCTTCGGGCGGGGGAGCCTACGAGCAGTACTTC. Translating gives CASSVASGGGAYEQYF.

This clonotype was found many times. J is TRBJ1-2 and V is TRBV19, with 9 bases that match TRBD1. The germline CDR1 and CDR2 sequences are LNHDA and SQIVND (reference sequence). CDR3 length equals 19 residues. The ends lost 5 bases at V and 4 bases at J; junction bases unmatched: 20. Written as DNA, the CDR3 is TGTGCCAGTAGTTCTGGCCGTATAACTACAGGGGGCTTCTCCTATGGCTACACCTTC. Its translation: CASSSGRITTGGFSYGYTF.

The chain links TRBV5-8 to TRBJ1-1; 8 bases line up with TRBD1. The J segment lost 1 base and the V segment lost 4 bases, leaving 9 bases of the junction unmatched. The germline V gene encodes CDR1 SGHTS and CDR2 YDEGEE. This CDR3 is 16 amino acids long. CDR3 in amino acids: CASSRQGLGQNTEAFF. In DNA form, the CDR3 reads TGTGCCAGCAGCCGACAGGGGCTCGGTCAGAACACTGAAGCTTTCTTT.

This clonotype came up many times. V gene TRBV20-1 combines with J gene TRBJ2-1; 9 bases are a match to TRBD2. The CDR3 contains 15 residues. CDR1 is DFQATT and CDR2 is SNEGSKA in the germline V gene (reference sequence). Trimming cost V 7 bases and J 0 bases; bases outside gene matches: 7. The chain's CDR3 is CSVSSGMRSYNEQFF. The CDR3 DNA follows: TGCAGTGTTTCTAGCGGGATGCGCTCCTACAATGAGCAGTTCTTC.

This chain uses TRBV13 with TRBJ2-1, with 10 bases lining up with TRBD2. The CDR3 covers 16 residues. The V segment lost 3 bases and the J segment 9 bases; nucleotides outside the gene matches: 11. Germline V gene lookup returns CDR1 PRHDT and CDR2 FYEKMQ (reference sequence). CDR3 bases: TGTGCCAGCAGCTTGTCGACCAGCGGGGGGGCCGGTGAGCAGTTCTTC. It yields the protein CASSLSTSGGAGEQFF.

This clonotype occurred many times. The genes are TRBV18 and TRBJ2-2; D is undetermined. Germline values: CDR1 KGHSH, CDR2 LQKENI. CDR3 size: 14 residues. V lost 2 bases and J lost 5, with 9 bases in between. Here the CDR3 DNA reads TGTGCCAGCTCACCAGGGGATCGAACCGGGGAGCTGTTTTTT. Amino acids: CASSPGDRTGELFF.

Comments on this clonotype: This probably arose from a read error, given a far larger clone one base away. The rearrangement uses TRBV11-3 and TRBJ2-5, with D maybe TRBD1 (5 bases). Germline V CDR1 and CDR2: SGHNT, YENEEA. The CDR3 totals 15 residues. The ends were cut back, 3 bases at V and 11 bases at J, with 22 bases in the middle. The CDR3: CASSLGPSSYNEQYF. CDR3 coding DNA: TGTGCCAGCAGCTTGGGGCCGAGCTCCTACAATGAGCAGTACTTC. The full variable domain, in which reference TRBV11-3 and TRBJ2-5 provide the parts outside the CDR3, is EAGVVQSPRYKIIEKKQPVAFWCNPISGHNTLYWYLQNLGQGPELLIRYENEEAVDDSQLPKDRFSAERLKGVDSTLKIQPAELGDSAVYLCASSLGPSSYNEQYFGPGTRLLVL.

This clonotype was counted at least ten times. J is TRBJ1-6 and V is TRBV20-1; 7 bases align to TRBD1. CDR3 length equals 14 residues. Germline CDR1 is DFQATT and CDR2 is SNEGSKA (reference sequence). With 2 bases clipped from V and 6 bases from J, the junction kept 4 bases outside the gene matches. Here the CDR3 reads CSARTGTVNSPLHF. CDR3 nucleotide sequence: TGCAGTGCTAGAACCGGGACAGTTAATTCACCCCTCCACTTT.

The sample holds many counts of this clonotype. This chain links TRBV2 with TRBJ2-2; D gene unclear. V dropped 1 base and J dropped 1 base, with 7 bases sitting between them. The CDR3 is 15 amino acids. CDR1 and CDR2 from the germline V gene are SNHLY and FYNNEI. The CDR3 region has the DNA TGTGCCAGCAGTGAAGTTTCCGGGAACACCGGGGAGCTGTTTTTT. Translating it yields CASSEVSGNTGELFF. The whole variable domain, remainder taken from reference TRBV2 and TRBJ2-2, is EPEVTQTPSHQVTQMGQEVILRCVPISNHLYFYWYRQILGQKVEFLVSFYNNEISEKSEIFDDQFSVERPDGSNFTLKIRSTKLEDSAMYFCASSEVSGNTGELFFGEGSRLTVL.